The next 9 T cell receptor beta chains were all read from a single sample in a study of cytomegalovirus exposure and HLA in healthy donors. PCR primers comprised 60 Vbeta and 13 Jbeta primers. Clones were sequenced by immunoSEQ multiplex PCR, and TCRdb holds only the in-frame ones, with some missing. This listing includes just over 80,000 clones. The sample taken for sequencing was PBMCs. These receptors all stem from a woman between 25 and 40 years old in good health and CMV-seronegative.

The J gene is TRBJ1-5, the V gene TRBV19; a possible D gene is TRBD1 (5 bases). The CDR3 is made up of 14 amino acids. CDR1 and CDR2 from the germline V gene are LNHDA and SQIVND (reference sequence). V gave up 3 bases and J gave up 6 bases, with 12 bases separating them. In DNA form, the CDR3 reads TGTGCCAGTAGTATGAGTAGGGGTACTCAGCCCCAGCATTTT. This gives the protein CASSMSRGTQPQHF.

This rearrangement joins TRBV15 to TRBJ1-2, with a possible D match to TRBD1 (6 bases). The CDR3 spans 14 residues. CDR1 is LNHNV, CDR2 YYDKDF, per germline (reference sequence). Trimming shortened V by 3 bases and J by 13 bases, and 21 bases separated the two germline ends. CDR3 bases: TGTGCCACCAGCAGGGACCGGGACACGGTCTCAGTCACCTTC. Protein: CATSRDRDTVSVTF.

The rearrangement uses TRBV19 and TRBJ2-5; a weak D match, TRBD2 (7 bases). Trimming shortened V by 6 bases and J by 1 base, and 9 bases separated the two germline ends. This CDR3 contains 13 residues. Germline CDR1 and CDR2: LNHDA and SQIVND (reference sequence). CDR3 in amino acids: CASSRGAQETQYF. The CDR3 DNA sequence: TGTGCCAGTAGCCGGGGGGCCCAAGAGACCCAGTACTTC.

The chain combines TRBV5-1 with TRBJ2-7; 10 bases are shared with TRBD1. This CDR3 spans 15 amino acids. V lost 0 bases to trimming and J lost 7 bases; unmatched junction nucleotides: 7. Germline CDR1 and CDR2: SGHRS and YFSETQ. Written as DNA, the CDR3 is TGCGCCAGCAGCTTGGAAGGTCGGGACAGGGGTGAGCAGTACTTC. Its translation is CASSLEGRDRGEQYF.

The rearrangement uses TRBV30 and TRBJ1-1; possibly TRBD1 for D (6 bases). Germline CDR1 is GTSNPN and CDR2 is SVGIG (reference sequence). V lost 4 bases and J 4 bases, leaving 10 bases between the germline ends. The CDR3 is 12 amino acids. CDR3 in DNA: TGTGCCTGGATTAGGGGGGGCACTGAAGCTTTCTTT. This sequence encodes CAWIRGGTEAFF.

The J gene is TRBJ2-7, the V gene TRBV2; D remains unclear. Germline V lookup: CDR1 SNHLY, CDR2 FYNNEI. The CDR3 spans 14 residues. Trimming took 3 bases from V and 5 from J, leaving 14 bases between them. The CDR3 spells CASSEPTAANEQYF. The CDR3 nucleotides read TGTGCCAGCAGTGAGCCGACGGCGGCTAACGAGCAGTACTTC.

The chain couples TRBV6-1 to TRBJ2-7, with unresolved D. This CDR3 region has 11 residues. CDR1 is MNHNS and CDR2 is SASEGT in the germline V gene. Trimming stripped 7 bases from V and 0 bases from J, with 4 bases between. This CDR3 reads CASTVSYEQYF. The CDR3 DNA reads TGTGCCAGCACGGTCTCCTACGAGCAGTACTTC.

The CDR3 protein is CASSFGTGPYEQYF. CDR3 nucleotides: TGTGCCAGCAGCTTCGGGACAGGGCCATACGAGCAGTACTTC. The rearrangement links TRBV5-6 to TRBJ2-7, with TRBD1 matching 9 bases. From germline, CDR1 is SGHDT and CDR2 YYEEEE. This CDR3 contains 14 residues. V was pared by 2 bases and J by 4 bases, with 4 bases of the junction left unmatched.

This rearrangement joins TRBV5-6 to TRBJ2-1; D is ambiguous. Trimming shortened V by 0 bases and J by 0 bases, and 10 bases separated the two germline ends. The germline V gene encodes CDR1 SGHDT and CDR2 YYEEEE. CDR3 length: 16 residues. In DNA, the CDR3 is TGTGCCAGCAGCTTGGGGCGGCTAAACTCCTACAATGAGCAGTTCTTC. Translation: CASSLGRLNSYNEQFF.